The clone carrying this T cell receptor beta chain was counted only a few times. Its antigen remains unidentified. V was pared by 3 bases and J by 9 bases, with 13 bases between. The CDR3 is made up of 13 amino acids. CDR1 is SGHNT, CDR2 YYREEE, per germline (reference sequence). The entry originates in a study of early T cells in non-severe SARS-CoV-2 infection. About the study: Sequencing targeted bulk RNA from unsorted whole blood, leaving chains unpaired. Study observations and caveats: Matching with VDJdb favored anti-spike CD8 responses (missing private and CD4 specificities).

Attachment of unique molecular identifiers was made to individual cDNA molecules. TCRdb analysed the 5' RACE reads with MiXCR anew, one entry per CDR3 protein. This repertoire shows approximately 35,000 distinct CDR3 sequences, approximately 5.3% found once; its top ten account for roughly 13%. The sample was whole blood. The chain uses TRBV5-4 and TRBJ2-1; D possibly corresponds to TRBD1 (6 bases). The source is an adult who was a healthcare worker with PCR-confirmed SARS-CoV-2 infection or an uninfected control (not recorded which). The CDR3 region has the DNA TGTGCCAGCAGCTCGAGGGGGTCTTTTGAGCAGTTCTTC. Its translation: CASSSRGSFEQFF.